This T cell receptor (beta chain) was observed in a study of glioma-infiltrating T cells after dendritic cell vaccination. About the study: Dendritic cell vaccine was injected intradermally three times, biweekly. Findings and limits, study-wide: Higher TCR clonality did not directly relate to longer survival.

In its sample, this clone was seen a few times. Its specificity is not known. Germline assignment: CDR1 MGHRA and CDR2 YSYEKL. CDR3 length equals 17 residues. V lost 0 bases and J lost 9, with 21 bases in between. Input was around 1.9 ug genomic DNA, or all available if less. The primer mix had 60 V beta and 13 J beta primers. Using immunoSEQ multiplex PCR, the repertoire was profiled, and TCRdb retains in-frame clones only, with some absent. The sample carries fewer than 70,000 clones, over 75% recorded once. Time point reported: after dendritic cell vaccination, including at tumor progression/relapse.

Sample: blood, taken after dendritic cell vaccination. This clonotype originated in a human donor with glioblastoma. V and J are TRBV4-1 and TRBJ1-5; TRBD1 is a possible D gene (6 bases). CDR3 in amino acids: CASSQDQGGATLGPQHF. The CDR3 DNA is TGCGCCAGCAGCCAAGATCAAGGGGGGGCGACTTTGGGGCCCCAGCATTTT.